These 4 T cell receptor beta chains were all obtained from the same sample, sequenced in a study of blood T cell repertoires in COVID-19 (dated by TCRdb to the early 2020s). The method behind the library was the immunoSEQ multiplex PCR assay. Drawn from immuneACCESS, this table holds only the in-frame rearrangements with V and J called that TCRdb kept. Clones are partly lost; checked studies trace under half to an unresolved V gene and leave the rest unexplained. Present in this sample are around 270,000 clones, around 82% of which were seen just once. Around 14% of the sample is in the top ten clones. The sequencing input was peripheral blood. The receptors originated from a person aged 70 to 85 with COVID-19, enrolled during active disease.

This chain joins TRBV18 and TRBJ1-2, with 7 bases that match TRBD1. Trimming at V came to 3 bases and at J to 4 bases, leaving 2 bases not matched to a gene. The length of the CDR3 is 13 residues. Looked up from germline, CDR1 is KGHSH and CDR2 is LQKENI. The CDR3 bases are TGTGCCAGCTCACCCCAGGGGGTCTATGGCTACACCTTC. This sequence encodes CASSPQGVYGYTF.

The chain links TRBV7-9 to TRBJ2-2; TRBD1 aligns across 7 bases. The V segment lost 3 bases and the J segment 4 bases; nucleotides outside the gene matches: 5. CDR3 length equals 15 residues. Germline V gene lookup returns CDR1 SEHNR and CDR2 FQNEAQ (reference sequence). CDR3 amino acids: CASSLGQSGTGELFF. The CDR3 nucleotides are TGTGCCAGCAGCTTGGGACAGTCGGGCACCGGGGAGCTGTTTTTT.

The chain uses TRBV5-6 and TRBJ2-1; 8 bases line up with TRBD2. V lost 10 bases, J lost 8 bases, and 11 bases stayed unmatched. Germline V gene data show CDR1 as SGHDT and CDR2 as YYEEEE. This CDR3 is built from 13 residues. The CDR3 protein is CASERGGIHEQFF. CDR3 sequence (DNA): TGTGCCTCCGAACGGGGGGGCATCCATGAGCAGTTCTTC.

The gene calls are TRBV10-3 and TRBJ2-3; perhaps TRBD1 as D (5 bases). The CDR3 sequence is 15 residues long. Looked up from germline, CDR1 is ENHRY and CDR2 is SYGVKD. V was trimmed by 6 bases and J by 1 base, leaving 14 bases between them. CDR3 in DNA: TGTGCCATCAGGGACACCGCAATAGGCACAGATACGCAGTATTTT. This gives the protein CAIRDTAIGTDTQYF.